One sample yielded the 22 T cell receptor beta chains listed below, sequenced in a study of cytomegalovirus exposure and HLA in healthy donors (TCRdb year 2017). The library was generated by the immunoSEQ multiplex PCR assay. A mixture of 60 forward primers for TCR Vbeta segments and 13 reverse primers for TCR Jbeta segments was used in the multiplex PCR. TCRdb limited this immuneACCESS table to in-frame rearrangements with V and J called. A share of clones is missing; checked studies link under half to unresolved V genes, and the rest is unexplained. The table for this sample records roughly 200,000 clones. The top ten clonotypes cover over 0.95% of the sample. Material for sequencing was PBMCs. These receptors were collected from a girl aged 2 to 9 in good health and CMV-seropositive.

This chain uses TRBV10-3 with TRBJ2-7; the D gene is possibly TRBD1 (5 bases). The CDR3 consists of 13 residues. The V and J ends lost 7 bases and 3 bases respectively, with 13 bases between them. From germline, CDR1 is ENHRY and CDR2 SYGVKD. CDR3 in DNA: TGTGCCATCACCGGGCAGGGTCTCTACGAGCAGTACTTC. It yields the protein CAITGQGLYEQYF.

DNA for the CDR3: TGTGCCAGCAGCGGACTAGCCTACGAGCAGTACTTC. Amino acids: CASSGLAYEQYF. The chain recombines TRBV6-1 with TRBJ2-7; 7 nucleotides match TRBD2. V trimming: 6 bases; J trimming: 2 bases; junction bases outside the gene matches: 1. The germline gives CDR1 MNHNS, CDR2 SASEGT. This CDR3 is 12 amino acids long.

Written as DNA, the CDR3 is TGCGCCAGCAGCTTCAGATCGACTAGCGGGACCGGGGAGCTGTTTTTT. Protein sequence: CASSFRSTSGTGELFF. The chain employs TRBV5-1 and TRBJ2-2; 10 bases align to TRBD2. Unmatched junction bases numbered 6, after V lost 2 bases and J lost 5 bases. This CDR3 comprises 16 residues. CDR1 is SGHRS and CDR2 is YFSETQ in the germline V gene.

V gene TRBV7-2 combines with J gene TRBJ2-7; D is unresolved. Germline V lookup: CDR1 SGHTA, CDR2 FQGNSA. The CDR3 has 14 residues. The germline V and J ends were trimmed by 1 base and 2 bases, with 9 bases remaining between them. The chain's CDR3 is CASSLEARAYEQYF. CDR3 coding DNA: TGTGCCAGCAGCTTAGAGGCTAGAGCCTACGAGCAGTACTTC.

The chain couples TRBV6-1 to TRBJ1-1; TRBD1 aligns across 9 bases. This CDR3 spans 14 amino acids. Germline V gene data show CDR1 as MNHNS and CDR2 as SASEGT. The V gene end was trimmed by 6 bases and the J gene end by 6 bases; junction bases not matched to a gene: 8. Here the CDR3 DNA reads TGTGCCAGCAGGCCTACAGGGGGCCTCGCTGAAGCTTTCTTT. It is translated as CASRPTGGLAEAFF.

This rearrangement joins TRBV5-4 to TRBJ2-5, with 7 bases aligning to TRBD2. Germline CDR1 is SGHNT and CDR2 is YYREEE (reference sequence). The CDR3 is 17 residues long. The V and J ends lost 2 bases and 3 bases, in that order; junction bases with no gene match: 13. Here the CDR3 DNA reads TGTGCCAGCAGCTTATCAATTCGGTCGGCGGGAGAAGAGACCCAGTACTTC. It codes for CASSLSIRSAGEETQYF.

DNA of the CDR3: TGCGCCAGCAGCGGACCGGGGGGAGGGGAAAAACTGTTTTTT. Translated: CASSGPGGGEKLFF. The J gene is TRBJ1-4, the V gene TRBV5-1; maybe TRBD1 (5 bases). V was shortened by 4 bases and J by 8 bases, with 15 bases between the two germline ends. This CDR3 has 14 residues. Germline-derived CDR1 and CDR2 are SGHRS and YFSETQ.

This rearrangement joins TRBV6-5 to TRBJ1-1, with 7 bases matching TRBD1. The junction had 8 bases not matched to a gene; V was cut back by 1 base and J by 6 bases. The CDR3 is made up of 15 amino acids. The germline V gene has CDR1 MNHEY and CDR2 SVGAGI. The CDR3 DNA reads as TGTGCCAGCAGTTACTTTTTTCACAGGGGAGCTGAAGCTTTCTTT. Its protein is CASSYFFHRGAEAFF.

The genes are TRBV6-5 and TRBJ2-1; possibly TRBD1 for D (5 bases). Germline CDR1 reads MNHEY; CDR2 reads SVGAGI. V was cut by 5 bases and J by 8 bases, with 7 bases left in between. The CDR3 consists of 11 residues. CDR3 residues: CASSQGYEQFF. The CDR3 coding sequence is TGTGCCAGCAGTCAGGGTTATGAGCAGTTCTTC.

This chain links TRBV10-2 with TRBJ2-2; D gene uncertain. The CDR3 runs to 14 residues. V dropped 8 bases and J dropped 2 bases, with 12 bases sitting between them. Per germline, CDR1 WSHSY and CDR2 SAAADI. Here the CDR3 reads CASCKAVNTGELFF. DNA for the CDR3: TGCGCCAGCTGTAAGGCGGTTAACACCGGGGAGCTGTTTTTT.

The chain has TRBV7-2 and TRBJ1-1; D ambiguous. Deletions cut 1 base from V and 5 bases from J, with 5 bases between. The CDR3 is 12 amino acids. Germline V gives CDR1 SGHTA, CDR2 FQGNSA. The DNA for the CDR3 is TGTGCCAGCAGCTTAGATCGTACTGAAGCTTTCTTT. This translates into CASSLDRTEAFF. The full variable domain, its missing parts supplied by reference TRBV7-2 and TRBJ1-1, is GAGVSQSPSNKVTEKGKDVELRCDPISGHTALYWYRQSLGQGLEFLIYFQGNSAPDKSGLPSDRFSAERTGGSVSTLTIQRTQQEDSAVYLCASSLDRTEAFFGQGTRLTVV.

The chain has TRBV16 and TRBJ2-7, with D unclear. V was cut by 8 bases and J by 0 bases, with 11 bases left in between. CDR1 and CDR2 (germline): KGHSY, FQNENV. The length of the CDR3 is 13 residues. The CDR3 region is CASSRQDSYEQYF. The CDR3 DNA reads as TGTGCCAGCTCAAGGCAGGACTCCTACGAGCAGTACTTC.

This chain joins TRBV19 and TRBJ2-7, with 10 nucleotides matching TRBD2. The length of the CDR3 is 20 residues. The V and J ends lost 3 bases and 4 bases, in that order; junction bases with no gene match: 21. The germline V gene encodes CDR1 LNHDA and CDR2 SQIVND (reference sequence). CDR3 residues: CASSIIGLAGVKGNAYEQYF. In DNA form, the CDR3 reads TGTGCCAGTAGTATTATTGGGCTAGCGGGAGTTAAGGGAAACGCTTACGAGCAGTACTTC.

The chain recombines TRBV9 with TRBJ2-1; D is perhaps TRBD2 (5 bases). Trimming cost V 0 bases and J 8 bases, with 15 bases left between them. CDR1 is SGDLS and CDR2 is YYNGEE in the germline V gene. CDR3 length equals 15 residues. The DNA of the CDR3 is TGTGCCAGCAGCGTAGTTAGCGCTAGACCTCATGAGCAGTTCTTC. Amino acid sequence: CASSVVSARPHEQFF. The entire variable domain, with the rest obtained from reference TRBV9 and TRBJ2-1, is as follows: DSGVTQTPKHLITATGQRVTLRCSPRSGDLSVYWYQQSLDQGLQFLIQYYNGEERAKGNILERFSAQQFPDLHSELNLSSLELGDSALYFCASSVVSARPHEQFFGPGTRLTVL.

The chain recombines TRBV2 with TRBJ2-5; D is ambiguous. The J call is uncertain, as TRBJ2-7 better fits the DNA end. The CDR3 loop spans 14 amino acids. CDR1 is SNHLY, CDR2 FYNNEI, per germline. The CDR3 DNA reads TGTGCCAGCAGTGTCGCGGCCGGCTCATACGAGCAGTACTTC. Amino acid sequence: CASSVAAGSYEQYF.

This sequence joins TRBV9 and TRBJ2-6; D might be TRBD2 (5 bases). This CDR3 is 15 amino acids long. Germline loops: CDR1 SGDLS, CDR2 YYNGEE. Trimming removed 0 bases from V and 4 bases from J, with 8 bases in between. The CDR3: CASSVGGPGANVLTF. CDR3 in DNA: TGTGCCAGCAGCGTAGGAGGGCCCGGGGCCAACGTCCTGACTTTC.

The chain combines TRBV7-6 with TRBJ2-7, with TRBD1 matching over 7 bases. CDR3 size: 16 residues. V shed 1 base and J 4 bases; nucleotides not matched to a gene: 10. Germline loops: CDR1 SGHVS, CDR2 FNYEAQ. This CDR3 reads CASSLGDRDSTYEQYF. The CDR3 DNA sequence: TGTGCCAGCAGCTTAGGGGACCGGGACAGCACATACGAGCAGTACTTC.

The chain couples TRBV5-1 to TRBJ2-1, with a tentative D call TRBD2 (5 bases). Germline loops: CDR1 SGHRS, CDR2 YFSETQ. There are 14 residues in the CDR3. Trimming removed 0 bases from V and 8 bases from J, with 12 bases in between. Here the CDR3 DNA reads TGCGCCAGCAGCTTGGGTTGGATGAGGGATGAGCAGTTCTTC. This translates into CASSLGWMRDEQFF.

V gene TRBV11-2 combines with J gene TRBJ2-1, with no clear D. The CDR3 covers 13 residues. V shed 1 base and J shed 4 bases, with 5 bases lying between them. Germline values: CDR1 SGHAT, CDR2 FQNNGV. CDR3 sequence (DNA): TGTGCCAGCAGCTTAGTTTTATACAATGAGCAGTTCTTC. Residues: CASSLVLYNEQFF.

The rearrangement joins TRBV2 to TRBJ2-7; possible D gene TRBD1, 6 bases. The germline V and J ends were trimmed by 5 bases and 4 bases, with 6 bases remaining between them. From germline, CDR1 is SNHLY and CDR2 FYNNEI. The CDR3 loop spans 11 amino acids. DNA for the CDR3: TGTGCCAGCAGTACAGGGTACGAGCAGTACTTC. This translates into CASSTGYEQYF.

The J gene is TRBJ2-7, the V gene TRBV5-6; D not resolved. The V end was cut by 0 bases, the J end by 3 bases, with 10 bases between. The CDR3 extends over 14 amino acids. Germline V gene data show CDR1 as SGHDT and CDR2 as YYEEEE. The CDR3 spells CASSLGRFLYEQYF. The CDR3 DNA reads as TGTGCCAGCAGCTTGGGTCGGTTTCTCTACGAGCAGTACTTC.

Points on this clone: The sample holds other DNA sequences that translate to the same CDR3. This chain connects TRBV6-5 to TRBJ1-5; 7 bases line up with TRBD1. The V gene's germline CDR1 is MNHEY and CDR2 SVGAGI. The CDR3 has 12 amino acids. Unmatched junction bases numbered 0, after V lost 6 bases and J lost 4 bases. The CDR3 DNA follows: TGTGCCAGCAGGACAGGGAATCAGCCCCAGCATTTT. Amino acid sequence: CASRTGNQPQHF.